This entry lists 21 T cell receptor beta chains sequenced from one sample in a study of patients and donors after allogeneic stem cell transplantation. MiXCR, applied by TCRdb to the RT-PCR reads, yields one record per CDR3 protein. The top ten clones hold 5% to 7.5% of a sample with more than 850,000 distinct CDR3 sequences, roughly 17% of them seen once. The source material was blood, either unsorted or a sorted T cell fraction (not recorded which). These receptors came from a human donor who was either an allogeneic HSCT recipient or a stem cell or donor lymphocyte infusion donor (not recorded which). It is not recorded whose cells these are; they may come from a transplant donor.

This clonotype was seen a handful of times. V usage is TRBV4-1 and J usage is TRBJ2-3, with 7 bases that match TRBD2. Per the germline V gene, CDR1 is MGHRA and CDR2 is YSYEKL. The ends lost 5 bases at V and 4 bases at J; junction bases unmatched: 9. The CDR3 consists of 15 residues. Here the CDR3 reads CASSFEGGLADTQYF. As DNA, the CDR3 is TGCGCCAGCAGCTTCGAGGGAGGGCTTGCAGATACGCAGTATTTT.

This clonotype was picked up a small number of times. This chain links TRBV10-3 with TRBJ1-5; D may be TRBD1 (6 bases). V lost 0 bases to trimming and J lost 0 bases, with 9 bases between them. The CDR3 is 16 residues long. Germline CDR1 is ENHRY and CDR2 is SYGVKD. CDR3 DNA sequence: TGTGCCATCAGTGAGTCGACAGGCCATAGCAATCAGCCCCAGCATTTT. It encodes CAISESTGHSNQPQHF.

The gene calls are TRBV6-1 and TRBJ1-5; 9 nucleotides agree with TRBD1. The CDR3 has 15 residues. Trimming removed 10 bases from V and 5 bases from J; junction bases left unmatched: 12. CDR1 and CDR2 (germline): MNHNS, SASEGT. CDR3 sequence (DNA): TGTGCCACCGCGACCGGGACAGGGAGTTATCAGCCCCAGCATTTT. This translates into CATATGTGSYQPQHF.

The V gene is TRBV5-6, the J gene TRBJ2-7; D is ambiguous. CDR3 length: 13 amino acids. The germline gives CDR1 SGHDT, CDR2 YYEEEE. The V gene lost 1 base and the J gene lost 3 bases, with 8 bases spanning the gap. In DNA, the CDR3 is TGTGCCAGCAGCTTGCCCAAAAGCTACGAGCAGTACTTC. Its translation: CASSLPKSYEQYF. Using reference TRBV5-6 and TRBJ2-7 for the parts outside the CDR3, the full variable domain is DAGVTQSPTHLIKTRGQQVTLRCSPKSGHDTVSWYQQALGQGPQFIFQYYEEEERQRGNFPDRFSGHQFPNYSSELNVNALLLGDSALYLCASSLPKSYEQYFGPGTRLTVT.

This chain connects TRBV27 to TRBJ2-2; D unresolved. Deletions cut 4 bases from V and 8 bases from J, with 5 bases between. The CDR3 has 11 residues. Germline CDR1 MNHEY, CDR2 SMNVEV (reference sequence). The CDR3 reads CASSSLGELFF. The CDR3 DNA reads TGTGCCAGCAGTTCCCTAGGGGAGCTGTTTTTT.

The chain couples TRBV19 to TRBJ1-1, with unresolved D. CDR3 size: 12 residues. The V and J ends lost 5 bases and 5 bases respectively, with 9 bases between them. Germline assignment: CDR1 LNHDA and CDR2 SQIVND (reference sequence). The CDR3 DNA reads as TGTGCCAGTAGTCGGGGATTAACTGAAGCTTTCTTT. It translates to CASSRGLTEAFF.

This clonotype came up many times. This chain links TRBV12-3 or TRBV12-4 with TRBJ1-4; the D gene is possibly TRBD1 (6 bases). V was shortened by 4 bases and J by 7 bases, with 10 bases between the two germline ends. CDR3 length equals 13 residues. The CDR3 is CASSSGRGEKLFF. DNA for the CDR3: TGTGCCAGCAGTTCGGGCAGGGGTGAAAAACTGTTTTTT.

The table lists this clonotype with many counts. V gene TRBV12-3 or TRBV12-4 combines with J gene TRBJ1-1; possible D gene TRBD1, 5 bases. The ends were cut back, 6 bases at V and 1 base at J, with 9 bases in the middle. The CDR3 is 13 amino acids. In DNA form, the CDR3 reads TGTGCCAGCAGCTTACAGGAGAACACTGAAGCTTTCTTT. Residues: CASSLQENTEAFF.

The J gene is TRBJ1-2, the V gene TRBV12-3 or TRBV12-4; 7 nucleotides align to TRBD1. Trimming at V came to 3 bases and at J to 7 bases, leaving 5 bases not matched to a gene. CDR3 length equals 13 residues. The CDR3 spells CASSFRGGAGYTF. CDR3 in DNA: TGTGCCAGCAGTTTTAGAGGGGGCGCTGGCTACACCTTC.

At least ten counts were recorded for this clonotype. At one boundary the junction diverges from the germline segment, which might be a read error. The genes are TRBV19 and TRBJ2-1; the D is unclear. From germline, CDR1 is LNHDA and CDR2 SQIVND (reference sequence). The CDR3 has 11 residues. CDR3 DNA sequence: TGTGCCAGCAGTATAGGCAATGAGCAGTTCTTC. Amino acid sequence: CASSIGNEQFF.

In its sample, this clonotype was seen a few times. V gene TRBV20-1 combines with J gene TRBJ2-3, with D possibly called TRBD1 or TRBD2 (5 bases each). CDR1 is DFQATT, CDR2 SNEGSKA, per germline (reference sequence). Trimming took off 3 bases at V and 0 bases at J, with 10 bases between the two ends. The CDR3 consists of 14 residues. In DNA, the CDR3 is TGCAGTGCTAGTCGGGACGGAAGCACAGATACGCAGTATTTT. This sequence encodes CSASRDGSTDTQYF.

The chain recombines TRBV5-6 with TRBJ2-5, with 7 nucleotides matching TRBD2. Germline trimming cut 4 bases from V and 1 base from J; bases unmatched to any gene: 19. Germline V gene lookup returns CDR1 SGHDT and CDR2 YYEEEE. The CDR3 extends over 19 amino acids. The CDR3 bases are TGTGCCAGCAGCGGGGAGCAGGACCGAGTAGCGGGCCGCCAAGAGACCCAGTACTTC. Translating gives CASSGEQDRVAGRQETQYF.

The chain has TRBV27 and TRBJ1-2, with no clear D. The germline V gene has CDR1 MNHEY and CDR2 SMNVEV (reference sequence). The CDR3 consists of 15 residues. V gave up 3 bases and J gave up 5 bases, with 16 bases separating them. The CDR3 is CASSFGSSTSYGYTF. The CDR3 nucleotides read TGTGCCAGCAGTTTTGGCTCTTCAACTTCTTATGGCTACACCTTC.

This clonotype appeared a few times. This rearrangement joins TRBV6-5 to TRBJ1-1; 9 nucleotides match TRBD1. The ends lost 4 bases at V and 2 bases at J; junction bases unmatched: 5. Germline-derived CDR1 and CDR2 are MNHEY and SVGAGI. This CDR3 has 15 residues. The CDR3 bases are TGTGCCAGCAGTTTCACGGACAGGGGTAACACTGAAGCTTTCTTT. Protein: CASSFTDRGNTEAFF.

This clonotype was seen more than once but under ten times. V and J are TRBV6-5 and TRBJ2-2; 8 nucleotides agree with TRBD1. Looked up from germline, CDR1 is MNHEY and CDR2 is SVGAGI. V lost 2 bases to trimming and J lost 1 base; unmatched junction nucleotides: 0. The CDR3 covers 15 residues. CDR3 DNA: TGTGCCAGCAGTTACGGGACAGGGAACACCGGGGAGCTGTTTTTT. It yields the protein CASSYGTGNTGELFF.

V gene TRBV6-5 combines with J gene TRBJ2-7; 7 nucleotides line up with TRBD2. The CDR3 sequence is 14 residues long. V lost 2 bases to trimming and J lost 4 bases; unmatched junction nucleotides: 5. Germline CDR1 is MNHEY and CDR2 is SVGAGI. CDR3 bases: TGTGCCAGCAGTTACAGGGAGGGCGGGTACGAGCAGTACTTC. This sequence encodes CASSYREGGYEQYF.

Only a few counts were recorded for this clonotype. The chain carries TRBV7-3 and TRBJ2-5, with D hard to call. The CDR3 loop spans 13 amino acids. Per germline, CDR1 SGHTA and CDR2 FQGTGA. V was trimmed by 5 bases and J by 3 bases, leaving 10 bases between them. In nucleotides, the CDR3 is TGTGCCAGCAGCCGAGGAGTGGAAGAGACCCAGTACTTC. Translating gives CASSRGVEETQYF.

This clonotype was observed a few times. V is TRBV28 and J is TRBJ2-7, with 8 bases that match TRBD1. Trimming took 5 bases from V and 1 from J; bases not matched to a gene: 10. Germline-derived CDR1 and CDR2 are MDHEN and SYDVKM. The CDR3 has 16 residues. CDR3 nucleotides: TGTGCCAGCAGTGGGAGTTGGGACAGGCCGTCCTACGAGCAGTACTTC. It translates to CASSGSWDRPSYEQYF.

This clonotype was detected a few times. This chain connects TRBV7-8 to TRBJ2-1; D gene unclear. Trimming removed 0 bases from V and 6 bases from J, with 12 bases in between. This CDR3 has 15 residues. Germline loops: CDR1 SGHVS, CDR2 FQNEAQ. The CDR3, as DNA: TGTGCCAGCAGCTTAGCCACGATCCTCCCCAATGAGCAGTTCTTC. Its translation is CASSLATILPNEQFF.

This clonotype showed up just a few times. This rearrangement joins TRBV4-1 to TRBJ2-1; D is possibly TRBD1 or TRBD2 (5 bases each). Germline loops: CDR1 MGHRA, CDR2 YSYEKL. The CDR3 runs 16 residues. Deletions cut 3 bases from V and 7 bases from J, with 19 bases between. The CDR3 DNA is TGCGCCAGCAGCCACCCCGCCGGGGACCGCTTAAATGAGCAGTTCTTC. It translates to CASSHPAGDRLNEQFF.

Remarks on this clonotype: At one end the junction does not follow the germline gene, possibly because of a read error. The chain recombines TRBV5-1 with TRBJ1-1; a weak D match, TRBD1 (5 bases). CDR1 and CDR2 from the germline V gene are SGHRS and YFSETQ. This CDR3 is built from 11 residues. CDR3 nucleotide sequence: TGCGCCAGCAGCTTGGCGGAGGGGCCCTTATTC. Translated: CASSLAEGPLF.